The next 15 T cell receptor beta chains were all read from a single sample in a study of CDR3 diversity in severe acne. MiXCR, run by TCRdb on the PCR reads, gives a single entry per CDR3 protein. The sample has more than 80,000 distinct CDR3 sequences; 49% are singletons. The specimen was blood. The receptors derive from a male donor with severe acne vulgaris.

By frequency in the sample, this clonotype is medium-sized. The V call is TRBV15, the J call TRBJ1-5, with 7 nucleotides matching TRBD1. The length of the CDR3 is 14 residues. From germline, CDR1 is LNHNV and CDR2 YYDKDF (reference sequence). The J segment lost 2 bases and the V segment lost 8 bases, leaving 6 bases of the junction unmatched. This CDR3 reads CATWDSRRNQPQHF. CDR3 sequence (DNA): TGTGCCACCTGGGACAGTCGTCGCAATCAGCCCCAGCATTTT.

The genes are TRBV9 and TRBJ2-3; D is undetermined. Germline V CDR1 and CDR2: SGDLS, YYNGEE. Trimming took 4 bases from V and 3 from J, leaving 12 bases between them. The CDR3 consists of 14 residues. Here the CDR3 reads CASSIGLGTDTQYF. CDR3 coding DNA: TGTGCCAGCAGCATAGGATTAGGTACAGATACGCAGTATTTT.

A remark on this clonotype: Possible read error: a much larger clone is one base away. This chain joins TRBV20-1 and TRBJ1-1; D remains unclear. With 6 bases removed from V and 5 bases from J, the gap between germline ends came to 13 bases. The germline V gene has CDR1 DFQATT and CDR2 SNEGSKA (reference sequence). This CDR3 is built from 12 residues. The CDR3 spells CSALKGGTEAFF. CDR3 in DNA: TGCAGTGCCCTTAAGGGAGGTACTGAAGCTTTCTTT.

The chain joins TRBV7-9 to TRBJ1-2; 9 nucleotides match TRBD1. Germline trimming cut 3 bases from V and 0 bases from J; bases unmatched to any gene: 8. The CDR3 contains 17 residues. Looked up from germline, CDR1 is SEHNR and CDR2 is FQNEAQ (reference sequence). The CDR3 coding sequence is TGTGCCAGCAGCTTTTGGGGACAGGGTAGGACTAACTATGGCTACACCTTC. Amino acids: CASSFWGQGRTNYGYTF.

This clonotype was observed once. J is TRBJ1-1 and V is TRBV18; TRBD1 matches at 7 bases. This CDR3 contains 13 residues. CDR1 is KGHSH, CDR2 LQKENI, per germline. V lost 3 bases, J lost 4 bases, and 2 bases stayed unmatched. The CDR3 DNA is TGTGCCAGCTCACCGGACAGGACCACTGAAGCTTTCTTT. It codes for CASSPDRTTEAFF.

J is TRBJ2-7 and V is TRBV10-2, with D tentatively TRBD1 or TRBD2 (5 bases each). The CDR3 is 14 residues long. V lost 8 bases, J lost 3 bases, and 17 bases lay in between. Germline V gene data show CDR1 as WSHSY and CDR2 as SAAADI. CDR3: CASATWDPFYEQYF. The CDR3 DNA is TGCGCCAGCGCGACTTGGGACCCTTTCTACGAGCAGTACTTC.

This clonotype was counted at least ten times. The chain employs TRBV24-1 and TRBJ2-5; D may correspond to TRBD1 or TRBD2 (5 bases each). The CDR3 has 17 amino acids. Between the trimmed V and J ends, which lost 4 bases and 3 bases, there was a span of 20 bases. CDR1 KGHDR and CDR2 SFDVKD come from the germline V gene. The CDR3 here is CATSESSGLAAEETQYF. The CDR3 nucleotides read TGTGCCACCAGTGAATCCTCGGGGCTTGCGGCTGAAGAGACCCAGTACTTC.

CDR3 nucleotides: TGTGCCATCAGTAGGGACAACTCGAACACTGAAGCTTTCTTT. Amino acid sequence: CAISRDNSNTEAFF. The J gene is TRBJ1-1, the V gene TRBV10-3, with TRBD1 as a possible D gene (6 bases). The V gene's germline CDR1 is ENHRY and CDR2 SYGVKD. Trimming removed 5 bases from V and 1 base from J, with 11 bases in between. The CDR3 is made up of 14 amino acids.

This clonotype was detected ten times or more. This sequence joins TRBV9 and TRBJ2-1; D remains unclear. Between the trimmed V and J ends, which lost 0 bases and 8 bases, there was a span of 15 bases. The CDR3 has 15 residues. The germline gives CDR1 SGDLS, CDR2 YYNGEE. CDR3 DNA: TGTGCCAGCAGCGTAGTGGGAACTTACGGAGATGAGCAGTTCTTC. It encodes CASSVVGTYGDEQFF.

The chain joins TRBV25-1 to TRBJ1-6; no definite D call. V lost 2 bases to trimming and J lost 5 bases, with 4 bases between them. This CDR3 has 13 residues. The germline V gene encodes CDR1 MGHDK and CDR2 SYGVNS. CDR3 in DNA: TGTGCCAGCAGTGAACAGAATAATTCACCCCTCCACTTT. Translation gives CASSEQNNSPLHF.

Only a few counts were recorded for this clonotype. This chain connects TRBV12-3 or TRBV12-4 to TRBJ2-3, with 10 bases matching TRBD2. The CDR3 runs to 15 residues. Unmatched junction bases numbered 2, after V lost 2 bases and J lost 3 bases. This CDR3 reads CASSLSAGGTDTQYF. The CDR3 DNA follows: TGTGCCAGCAGTTTATCAGCGGGGGGGACAGATACGCAGTATTTT.

This clonotype was seen ten or more times. The V call is TRBV10-3, the J call TRBJ2-1; D gene unclear. This CDR3 is 13 amino acids long. V gave up 4 bases and J gave up 8 bases, with 12 bases separating them. The germline CDR1 and CDR2 sequences are ENHRY and SYGVKD. CDR3 sequence reads: CAISGGAADEQFF. The CDR3 bases are TGTGCCATCAGTGGAGGTGCTGCGGATGAGCAGTTCTTC.

This chain links TRBV13 with TRBJ2-2, with TRBD2 identical over 13 bases. The V gene's germline CDR1 is PRHDT and CDR2 FYEKMQ (reference sequence). The V gene end was trimmed by 5 bases and the J gene end by 3 bases; junction bases not matched to a gene: 9. CDR3 size: 18 residues. The CDR3 here is CASSPDRTSGSYTGELFF. CDR3 sequence (DNA): TGTGCCAGCAGCCCCGACCGGACTAGCGGGAGTTACACCGGGGAGCTGTTTTTT.

V usage is TRBV9 and J usage is TRBJ1-5; no firm D call. The length of the CDR3 is 13 residues. V lost 0 bases and J 7 bases, leaving 8 bases between the germline ends. CDR1 and CDR2 (germline): SGDLS, YYNGEE. CDR3 sequence: CASSVGTGQPQHF. DNA for the CDR3: TGTGCCAGCAGCGTAGGTACGGGGCAGCCCCAGCATTTT.

This clonotype was seen repeatedly, ten times or more. The chain employs TRBV6-1 and TRBJ2-1; tentatively, D is TRBD2 (5 bases). V was cut by 2 bases and J by 7 bases, with 12 bases left in between. Germline-derived CDR1 and CDR2 are MNHNS and SASEGT. This CDR3 is 14 amino acids long. In nucleotides, the CDR3 is TGTGCCAGCAGTGAACTCCGAGGGAATAATGAGCAGTTCTTC. Protein: CASSELRGNNEQFF.